The 16 T cell receptor beta chains reported below all come from one sample, sequenced in a study of T cell responses to AZD1222 COVID-19 vaccine. Repertoires were generated with immunoSEQ multiplex PCR, while TCRdb's copy carries only in-frame clones and drops some. The sample has some 130,000 clones, around 84% seen once. The material sequenced was peripheral blood, taken on day 0 of AZD1222 vaccination. These receptor sequences come from an adult in good health.

The chain couples TRBV5-4 to TRBJ2-2, with D perhaps TRBD1 (6 bases). The CDR3 is made up of 15 amino acids. Trimming took 0 bases from V and 6 from J, leaving 12 bases between them. CDR1 is SGHNT, CDR2 YYREEE, per germline (reference sequence). DNA of the CDR3: TGTGCCAGCAGCTTGGCAGGAGCAGGGGCCGGGGAGCTGTTTTTT. Translation: CASSLAGAGAGELFF. Combining the CDR3 with reference TRBV5-4 and TRBJ2-2 gives the whole variable domain ETGVTQSPTHLIKTRGQQVTLRCSSQSGHNTVSWYQQALGQGPQFIFQYYREEENGRGNFPPRFSGLQFPNYSSELNVNALELDDSALYLCASSLAGAGAGELFFGEGSRLTVL.

In its sample, this clone was seen once. This chain links TRBV30 with TRBJ1-1; no reliable D call. The CDR3 sequence is 11 residues long. V shed 0 bases and J shed 4 bases, with 3 bases lying between them. The germline CDR1 and CDR2 sequences are GTSNPN and SVGIG (reference sequence). CDR3 sequence (DNA): TGTGCCTGGAGTGTAATCACTGAAGCTTTCTTT. Encoded protein: CAWSVITEAFF. Drawing the rest from reference TRBV30 and TRBJ1-1, the complete variable domain is SQTIHQWPATLVQPVGSPLSLECTVEGTSNPNLYWYRQAAGRGLQLLFYSVGIGQISSEVPQNLSASRPQDRQFILSSKKLLLSDSGFYLCAWSVITEAFFGQGTRLTVV.

The chain links TRBV14 to TRBJ1-2; no definite D call. CDR1 and CDR2 from the germline V gene are SGHDN and FVKESK. The CDR3 extends over 13 amino acids. V was clipped by 0 bases and J by 4 bases, with 6 bases between them. The DNA for the CDR3 is TGTGCCAGCAGCCAAGACGTCCTCTATGGCTACACCTTC. Its translation is CASSQDVLYGYTF.

J is TRBJ2-7 and V is TRBV10-3; either TRBD1 or TRBD2 may fit D (6 bases each). The CDR3 length is 14 residues. The V end was cut by 6 bases, the J end by 4 bases, with 16 bases between. Germline V lookup: CDR1 ENHRY, CDR2 SYGVKD. CDR3 DNA: TGTGCCATCAGCAGGCAAGGGGGGTCGTACGAGCAGTACTTC. Its protein is CAISRQGGSYEQYF.

The chain is built from TRBV2 and TRBJ1-5, with no clear D. V was clipped by 6 bases and J by 0 bases, with 15 bases between them. Germline V gene data show CDR1 as SNHLY and CDR2 as FYNNEI. The CDR3 is made up of 16 amino acids. CDR3 residues: CASSAETAYSNQPQHF. DNA for the CDR3: TGTGCCAGCAGCGCAGAAACAGCTTATAGCAATCAGCCCCAGCATTTT.

This clone has just a few counts. Here the CDR3 DNA reads TGTGCCAGCTCGCCGCCAGTGAACACTGAAGCTTTCTTT. Translating gives CASSPPVNTEAFF. The chain links TRBV18 to TRBJ1-1; D ambiguous. Germline values: CDR1 KGHSH, CDR2 LQKENI. V gave up 6 bases and J gave up 0 bases, with 8 bases separating them. The length of the CDR3 is 13 residues.

V and J are TRBV30 and TRBJ2-7; D gene ambiguous. Between the trimmed V and J ends, which lost 0 bases and 0 bases, there was a span of 12 bases. Germline CDR1 reads GTSNPN; CDR2 reads SVGIG (reference sequence). The CDR3 extends over 15 amino acids. For the CDR3, the DNA is TGTGCCTGGAGTGTCCTAGATATACTCTCCTACGAGCAGTACTTC. Its protein is CAWSVLDILSYEQYF.

The chain links TRBV28 to TRBJ2-7; D remains ambiguous. Germline V gene data show CDR1 as MDHEN and CDR2 as SYDVKM. The CDR3 has 14 residues. The germline V and J ends were trimmed by 5 bases and 5 bases, with 16 bases remaining between them. The CDR3 sequence is CASSLLNGGNEQYF. The CDR3 DNA reads TGTGCCAGCAGTCTCCTGAACGGTGGCAACGAGCAGTACTTC. Full variable domain (remainder filled in from reference TRBV28 and TRBJ2-7): DVKVTQSSRYLVKRTGEKVFLECVQDMDHENMFWYRQDPGLGLRLIYFSYDVKMKEKGDIPEGYSVSREKKERFSLILESASTNQTSMYLCASSLLNGGNEQYFGPGTRLTVT.

The CDR3 spells CASSGTPGVGGEKLFF. DNA of the CDR3: TGTGCCAGCAGTGGCACACCAGGGGTTGGCGGTGAAAAACTGTTTTTT. The rearrangement links TRBV6-1 to TRBJ1-4; D is possibly TRBD1 (6 bases). The CDR3 is 16 amino acids. The V and J ends lost 4 bases and 7 bases respectively, with 19 bases between them. Per the germline V gene, CDR1 is MNHNS and CDR2 is SASEGT.

This rearrangement joins TRBV6-5 to TRBJ1-3, with 7 bases matching TRBD1. This CDR3 spans 14 amino acids. J was trimmed by 4 bases and V by 7 bases; bases with no gene match: 7. The germline V gene has CDR1 MNHEY and CDR2 SVGAGI. The CDR3 sequence: CASTMRGPGNTIYF. The CDR3 DNA follows: TGTGCCAGCACCATGAGGGGGCCCGGAAACACCATATATTTT.

The gene calls are TRBV28 and TRBJ1-2; D not resolved. Trimming pared 2 bases from V and 2 bases from J, leaving 12 bases between. The CDR3 consists of 15 residues. Per germline, CDR1 MDHEN and CDR2 SYDVKM. The CDR3 nucleotides read TGTGCCAGCAGTTTAGTGGGCGGGCCCAACTATGGCTACACCTTC. Translation gives CASSLVGGPNYGYTF.

V and J are TRBV5-1 and TRBJ1-1, with 11 bases fitting TRBD1. This CDR3 is built from 15 residues. The V segment lost 3 bases and the J segment 5 bases; nucleotides outside the gene matches: 6. The germline V gene encodes CDR1 SGHRS and CDR2 YFSETQ. The CDR3 loop reads CASSSSGTGGTEAFF. The CDR3 region has the DNA TGCGCCAGCAGCTCATCCGGGACAGGGGGGACTGAAGCTTTCTTT.

The V call is TRBV28, the J call TRBJ1-2; D call uncertain. CDR3 length: 13 residues. V was shortened by 3 bases and J by 4 bases, with 9 bases between the two germline ends. Germline CDR1 and CDR2: MDHEN and SYDVKM. The CDR3 DNA is TGTGCCAGCAGTTTCCTGAAGTCCTATGGCTACACCTTC. It yields the protein CASSFLKSYGYTF.

This chain joins TRBV5-1 and TRBJ1-2; possibly TRBD1 for D (5 bases). This CDR3 is built from 15 residues. Germline lookup yields CDR1 SGHRS and CDR2 YFSETQ. The ends were cut back, 1 base at V and 2 bases at J, with 12 bases in the middle. CDR3 bases: TGCGCCAGCAGCTTGTTGGGGGAAGTAAACTATGGCTACACCTTC. Residues: CASSLLGEVNYGYTF.

The rearrangement links TRBV5-1 to TRBJ1-1; D may be TRBD1 (5 bases). CDR1 SGHRS and CDR2 YFSETQ come from the germline V gene. The V gene lost 4 bases and the J gene lost 6 bases, with 13 bases spanning the gap. CDR3 length: 13 residues. The CDR3 here is CASSIGHSPEAFF. CDR3 coding DNA: TGCGCCAGCAGCATCGGACATTCACCTGAAGCTTTCTTT.

This chain links TRBV9 with TRBJ1-2; D may be TRBD1 (5 bases). The CDR3 length is 18 residues. Trimming removed 0 bases from V and 0 bases from J, with 18 bases in between. Germline loops: CDR1 SGDLS, CDR2 YYNGEE. The CDR3 is CASSVAPTRGQTNYGYTF. CDR3 sequence (DNA): TGTGCCAGCAGCGTAGCCCCGACAAGGGGCCAAACTAACTATGGCTACACCTTC.